The clone carrying this T cell receptor (beta chain) appeared a few times. The antigen remains unidentified. This entry belongs to a study of post-analysis software for immune sequencing data. Study details: The study covered relapsing-remitting, secondary progressive and progressive-relapsing courses of multiple sclerosis. Overall study findings and caveats: Same-batch samples co-clustered strongly by F measure. Compared against controls, patients with multiple sclerosis displayed significantly lower normalized Chao1 diversity. With TRBV5-6, TRBV5-1 and TRBV20-1 included, about five TRBV segments were more frequent in patients than in controls.

Trimming removed 6 bases at V and 0 bases at J, with 14 bases between. Germline CDR1 reads SGHTS; CDR2 reads YDEGEE. The CDR3 consists of 15 residues. Every TCR beta cDNA library bore unique molecular identifiers. A single record per CDR3 protein comes from TCRdb applying MiXCR to the PCR reads. This table holds 400,000 to 500,000 distinct CDR3 sequences, 39% found once. The rearrangement links TRBV5-8 to TRBJ2-3; D might be TRBD1 (5 bases). The TCR originated in a girl aged 2 to 10 with multiple sclerosis. The specimen sequenced was blood. The CDR3 is CASTPLGHSTDTQYF. For the CDR3, the DNA is TGTGCCAGCACCCCTTTGGGGCATAGCACAGATACGCAGTATTTT.